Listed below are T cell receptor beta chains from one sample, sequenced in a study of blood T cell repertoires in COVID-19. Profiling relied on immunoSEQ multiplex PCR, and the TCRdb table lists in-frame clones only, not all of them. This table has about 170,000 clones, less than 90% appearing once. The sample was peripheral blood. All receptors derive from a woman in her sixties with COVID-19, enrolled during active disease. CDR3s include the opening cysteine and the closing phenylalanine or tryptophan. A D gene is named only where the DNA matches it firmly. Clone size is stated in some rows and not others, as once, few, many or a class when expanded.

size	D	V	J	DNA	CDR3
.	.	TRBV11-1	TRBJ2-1	TGTGCCAGCAGCACCCGGGGTGCGACCTCCTACAATGAGCAGTTCTTC	CASSTRGATSYNEQFF
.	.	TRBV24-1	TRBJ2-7	TGTGCCACCAGTGGGGCTGCAGGAACCTACGAGCAGTACTTC	CATSGAAGTYEQYF
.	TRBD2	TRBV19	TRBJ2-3	TGTGCCAGTAGCCAGACTAGCGGGAGAGGGACAGATACGCAGTATTTT	CASSQTSGRGTDTQYF
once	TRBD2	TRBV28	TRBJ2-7	TGTGCCAGCAGTTTTTGGCTAGCGGGCACCTACGAGCAGTACTTC	CASSFWLAGTYEQYF
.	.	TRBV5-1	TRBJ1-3	TGCGCCAGCAGCTTGACCCGGGGAGCTGGAAACACCATATATTTT	CASSLTRGAGNTIYF
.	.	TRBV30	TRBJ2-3	TGTGCCTTAAAGTGGGGGGGCGCGGGAACAGATACGCAGTATTTT	CALKWGGAGTDTQYF
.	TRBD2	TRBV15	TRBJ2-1	TGTGCCACCAGCAGAGTCCGGACTAGCGGCTACAATGAGCAGTTCTTC	CATSRVRTSGYNEQFF
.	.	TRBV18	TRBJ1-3	TGTGCCAGCTCACCCGCGGGGGGTGCTGGAAACACCATATATTTT	CASSPAGGAGNTIYF
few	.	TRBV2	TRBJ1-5	TGTGCCAGCAGTGGCCGGGAGAACCCGCAGCCCCAGCATTTT	CASSGRENPQPQHF
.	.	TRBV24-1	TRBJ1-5	TGTGCCACCATAAAGGGGGACAATCAGCCCCAGCATTTT	CATIKGDNQPQHF
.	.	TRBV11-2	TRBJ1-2	TGTGCCAGCAGCTCCTATGACAGTTATGGCTACACCTTC	CASSSYDSYGYTF
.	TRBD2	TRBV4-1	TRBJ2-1	TGCGCCAGCAGCCAAGACGCCGGGACTAGCGGGTCCAATGAGCAGTTCTTC	CASSQDAGTSGSNEQFF
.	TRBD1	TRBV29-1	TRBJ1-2	TGCAGCGTTGAGACAGGGGAATATGGCTACACCTTC	CSVETGEYGYTF
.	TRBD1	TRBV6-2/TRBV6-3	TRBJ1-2	TGTGCCAGCAGTTCCACGGGGACAGCCTATGGCTACACCTTC	CASSSTGTAYGYTF
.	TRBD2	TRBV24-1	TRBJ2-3	TGTGCCACCAGTGAACGCGGGAGGTCCCCAGATACGCAGTATTTT	CATSERGRSPDTQYF
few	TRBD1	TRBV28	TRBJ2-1	TGTGCCAGCAGTTTGTTCCTCGGGACAGCCTCATCCTACAATGAGCAGTTCTTC	CASSLFLGTASSYNEQFF
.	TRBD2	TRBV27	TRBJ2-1	TGTGCCAGCAGCCGACGGACTAGCGACTCCTACAATGAGCAGTTCTTC	CASSRRTSDSYNEQFF
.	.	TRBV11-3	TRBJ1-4	TGTGCCAGCAGCTTCCGAACAGGGATGTATGAAAAACTGTTTTTT	CASSFRTGMYEKLFF
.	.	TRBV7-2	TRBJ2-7	TGTGCCAGCAGCTTGGGCACGCGGCAGGGCTACGAGCAGTACTTC	CASSLGTRQGYEQYF
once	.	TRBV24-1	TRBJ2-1	TGTGCCACCTCCAGGCGAGACAGGCCCTACAATGAGCAGTTCTTC	CATSRRDRPYNEQFF
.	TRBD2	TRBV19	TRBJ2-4	TGTGCCAGTAGTCGCGGCGGACTAGCGGGAGAGTTCGGAACCAAAAACATTCAGTACTTC	CASSRGGLAGEFGTKNIQYF
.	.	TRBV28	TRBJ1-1	TGTGCCAGCAGGGATCCGGGGGGGAACACTGAAGCTTTCTTT	CASRDPGGNTEAFF
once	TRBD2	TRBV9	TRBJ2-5	TGTGCCAGCAGCGTAGGAGGGGGACTAGTCTTAAGAGAGACCCAGTACTTC	CASSVGGGLVLRETQYF
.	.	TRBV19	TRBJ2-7	TGTGCCAGTAGTACAACACTCCGGGACTTCGGGTTCACCTACGAGCAGTACTTC	CASSTTLRDFGFTYEQYF
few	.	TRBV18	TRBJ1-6	TGTGCCAGCTCACCAGGCGGGTTGTATTCACCCCTCCACTTT	CASSPGGLYSPLHF
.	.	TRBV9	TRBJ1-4	TGTGCCAGCAGCCCTCGCGGTTGGCCTAATGAAAAACTGTTTTTT	CASSPRGWPNEKLFF
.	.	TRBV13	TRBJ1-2	TGTGCCAGCAGCTTAAAGGGGGGGTATGGCTACACCTTC	CASSLKGGYGYTF
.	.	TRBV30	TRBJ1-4	TGTGCCTGGAGTCGCCACCAGGGTTATGAAAAACTGTTTTTT	CAWSRHQGYEKLFF
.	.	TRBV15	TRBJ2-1	TGTGCCACCAGCAGAGATAGGGGGTTCTTAGGCAATGAGCAGTTCTTC	CATSRDRGFLGNEQFF
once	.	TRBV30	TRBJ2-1	TGTGCCTGGAGTGTATTCAGCAATGAGCAGTTCTTC	CAWSVFSNEQFF
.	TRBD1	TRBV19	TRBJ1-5	TGTGCCAGTAGGGGACAGGGGGCTGGGGGCAATCAGCCCCAGCATTTT	CASRGQGAGGNQPQHF
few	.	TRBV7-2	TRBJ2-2	TGTGCCAGCAGCCGCTCCTCTCCGGGTACTACCGGGGAGCTGTTTTTT	CASSRSSPGTTGELFF
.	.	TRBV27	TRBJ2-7	TGTGCCACCGCCCCTAGCGCGTCGTACGAGCAGTACTTC	CATAPSASYEQYF
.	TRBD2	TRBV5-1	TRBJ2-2	TGCGCCAGCAGCTATAGCGGGAGCGAAGCCGGGGAGCTGTTTTTT	CASSYSGSEAGELFF
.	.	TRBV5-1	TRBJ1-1	TGCGCCAGCAGCCTGAGACAGGCCAACACTGAAGCTTTCTTT	CASSLRQANTEAFF
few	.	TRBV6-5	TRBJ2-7	TGTGCCAGCACCTTAGGGGCGATCTCCTACGAGCAGTACTTC	CASTLGAISYEQYF
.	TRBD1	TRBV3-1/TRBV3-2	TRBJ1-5	TGTGCCAGCAGCCACACGGGACAGGGCAATCAGCCCCAGCATTTT	CASSHTGQGNQPQHF
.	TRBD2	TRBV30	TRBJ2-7	TGTGCCTGGGGCCGAGCGGGAGGCTACGAGCAGTACTTC	CAWGRAGGYEQYF
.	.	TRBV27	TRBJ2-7	TGTGCCAGCAGTTCTCGACTAGGGCCGTCCTACGAGCAGTACTTC	CASSSRLGPSYEQYF
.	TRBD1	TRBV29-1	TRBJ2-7	TGCAGCGTTGAAGATTATTCGACAGGGGGCTCTAGCTCCTACGAGCAGTACTTC	CSVEDYSTGGSSSYEQYF
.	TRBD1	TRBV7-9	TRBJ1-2	TGTGCCAGCAGCTCAAATCAGGGGGCGGCTAACTATGGCTACACCTTC	CASSSNQGAANYGYTF
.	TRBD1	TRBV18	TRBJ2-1	TGTGCCAGCTCCCCGAGGACAGGGGGGTACAATGAGCAGTTCTTC	CASSPRTGGYNEQFF
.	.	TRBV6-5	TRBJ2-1	TGTGCCAGCAGTCGCCGGGACTCCTACGATGAGCAGTTCTTC	CASSRRDSYDEQFF
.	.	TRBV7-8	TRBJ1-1	TGTGCCAGCAGCTTAGATTCAGGGCTTATGAACACTGAAGCTTTCTTT	CASSLDSGLMNTEAFF
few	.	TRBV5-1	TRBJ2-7	TGCGCCAGCAGCTTAGAAACTGAGACCGAGGCGGGCGAGCAGTACTTC	CASSLETETEAGEQYF
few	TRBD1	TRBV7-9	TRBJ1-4	TGTGCCAGCAGCTTCCGGACAGGGCCTAATGAAAAACTGTTTTTT	CASSFRTGPNEKLFF
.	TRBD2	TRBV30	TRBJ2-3	TGTGCCTGGACCCCAATAGCGGGCGGCACAGATACGCAGTATTTT	CAWTPIAGGTDTQYF